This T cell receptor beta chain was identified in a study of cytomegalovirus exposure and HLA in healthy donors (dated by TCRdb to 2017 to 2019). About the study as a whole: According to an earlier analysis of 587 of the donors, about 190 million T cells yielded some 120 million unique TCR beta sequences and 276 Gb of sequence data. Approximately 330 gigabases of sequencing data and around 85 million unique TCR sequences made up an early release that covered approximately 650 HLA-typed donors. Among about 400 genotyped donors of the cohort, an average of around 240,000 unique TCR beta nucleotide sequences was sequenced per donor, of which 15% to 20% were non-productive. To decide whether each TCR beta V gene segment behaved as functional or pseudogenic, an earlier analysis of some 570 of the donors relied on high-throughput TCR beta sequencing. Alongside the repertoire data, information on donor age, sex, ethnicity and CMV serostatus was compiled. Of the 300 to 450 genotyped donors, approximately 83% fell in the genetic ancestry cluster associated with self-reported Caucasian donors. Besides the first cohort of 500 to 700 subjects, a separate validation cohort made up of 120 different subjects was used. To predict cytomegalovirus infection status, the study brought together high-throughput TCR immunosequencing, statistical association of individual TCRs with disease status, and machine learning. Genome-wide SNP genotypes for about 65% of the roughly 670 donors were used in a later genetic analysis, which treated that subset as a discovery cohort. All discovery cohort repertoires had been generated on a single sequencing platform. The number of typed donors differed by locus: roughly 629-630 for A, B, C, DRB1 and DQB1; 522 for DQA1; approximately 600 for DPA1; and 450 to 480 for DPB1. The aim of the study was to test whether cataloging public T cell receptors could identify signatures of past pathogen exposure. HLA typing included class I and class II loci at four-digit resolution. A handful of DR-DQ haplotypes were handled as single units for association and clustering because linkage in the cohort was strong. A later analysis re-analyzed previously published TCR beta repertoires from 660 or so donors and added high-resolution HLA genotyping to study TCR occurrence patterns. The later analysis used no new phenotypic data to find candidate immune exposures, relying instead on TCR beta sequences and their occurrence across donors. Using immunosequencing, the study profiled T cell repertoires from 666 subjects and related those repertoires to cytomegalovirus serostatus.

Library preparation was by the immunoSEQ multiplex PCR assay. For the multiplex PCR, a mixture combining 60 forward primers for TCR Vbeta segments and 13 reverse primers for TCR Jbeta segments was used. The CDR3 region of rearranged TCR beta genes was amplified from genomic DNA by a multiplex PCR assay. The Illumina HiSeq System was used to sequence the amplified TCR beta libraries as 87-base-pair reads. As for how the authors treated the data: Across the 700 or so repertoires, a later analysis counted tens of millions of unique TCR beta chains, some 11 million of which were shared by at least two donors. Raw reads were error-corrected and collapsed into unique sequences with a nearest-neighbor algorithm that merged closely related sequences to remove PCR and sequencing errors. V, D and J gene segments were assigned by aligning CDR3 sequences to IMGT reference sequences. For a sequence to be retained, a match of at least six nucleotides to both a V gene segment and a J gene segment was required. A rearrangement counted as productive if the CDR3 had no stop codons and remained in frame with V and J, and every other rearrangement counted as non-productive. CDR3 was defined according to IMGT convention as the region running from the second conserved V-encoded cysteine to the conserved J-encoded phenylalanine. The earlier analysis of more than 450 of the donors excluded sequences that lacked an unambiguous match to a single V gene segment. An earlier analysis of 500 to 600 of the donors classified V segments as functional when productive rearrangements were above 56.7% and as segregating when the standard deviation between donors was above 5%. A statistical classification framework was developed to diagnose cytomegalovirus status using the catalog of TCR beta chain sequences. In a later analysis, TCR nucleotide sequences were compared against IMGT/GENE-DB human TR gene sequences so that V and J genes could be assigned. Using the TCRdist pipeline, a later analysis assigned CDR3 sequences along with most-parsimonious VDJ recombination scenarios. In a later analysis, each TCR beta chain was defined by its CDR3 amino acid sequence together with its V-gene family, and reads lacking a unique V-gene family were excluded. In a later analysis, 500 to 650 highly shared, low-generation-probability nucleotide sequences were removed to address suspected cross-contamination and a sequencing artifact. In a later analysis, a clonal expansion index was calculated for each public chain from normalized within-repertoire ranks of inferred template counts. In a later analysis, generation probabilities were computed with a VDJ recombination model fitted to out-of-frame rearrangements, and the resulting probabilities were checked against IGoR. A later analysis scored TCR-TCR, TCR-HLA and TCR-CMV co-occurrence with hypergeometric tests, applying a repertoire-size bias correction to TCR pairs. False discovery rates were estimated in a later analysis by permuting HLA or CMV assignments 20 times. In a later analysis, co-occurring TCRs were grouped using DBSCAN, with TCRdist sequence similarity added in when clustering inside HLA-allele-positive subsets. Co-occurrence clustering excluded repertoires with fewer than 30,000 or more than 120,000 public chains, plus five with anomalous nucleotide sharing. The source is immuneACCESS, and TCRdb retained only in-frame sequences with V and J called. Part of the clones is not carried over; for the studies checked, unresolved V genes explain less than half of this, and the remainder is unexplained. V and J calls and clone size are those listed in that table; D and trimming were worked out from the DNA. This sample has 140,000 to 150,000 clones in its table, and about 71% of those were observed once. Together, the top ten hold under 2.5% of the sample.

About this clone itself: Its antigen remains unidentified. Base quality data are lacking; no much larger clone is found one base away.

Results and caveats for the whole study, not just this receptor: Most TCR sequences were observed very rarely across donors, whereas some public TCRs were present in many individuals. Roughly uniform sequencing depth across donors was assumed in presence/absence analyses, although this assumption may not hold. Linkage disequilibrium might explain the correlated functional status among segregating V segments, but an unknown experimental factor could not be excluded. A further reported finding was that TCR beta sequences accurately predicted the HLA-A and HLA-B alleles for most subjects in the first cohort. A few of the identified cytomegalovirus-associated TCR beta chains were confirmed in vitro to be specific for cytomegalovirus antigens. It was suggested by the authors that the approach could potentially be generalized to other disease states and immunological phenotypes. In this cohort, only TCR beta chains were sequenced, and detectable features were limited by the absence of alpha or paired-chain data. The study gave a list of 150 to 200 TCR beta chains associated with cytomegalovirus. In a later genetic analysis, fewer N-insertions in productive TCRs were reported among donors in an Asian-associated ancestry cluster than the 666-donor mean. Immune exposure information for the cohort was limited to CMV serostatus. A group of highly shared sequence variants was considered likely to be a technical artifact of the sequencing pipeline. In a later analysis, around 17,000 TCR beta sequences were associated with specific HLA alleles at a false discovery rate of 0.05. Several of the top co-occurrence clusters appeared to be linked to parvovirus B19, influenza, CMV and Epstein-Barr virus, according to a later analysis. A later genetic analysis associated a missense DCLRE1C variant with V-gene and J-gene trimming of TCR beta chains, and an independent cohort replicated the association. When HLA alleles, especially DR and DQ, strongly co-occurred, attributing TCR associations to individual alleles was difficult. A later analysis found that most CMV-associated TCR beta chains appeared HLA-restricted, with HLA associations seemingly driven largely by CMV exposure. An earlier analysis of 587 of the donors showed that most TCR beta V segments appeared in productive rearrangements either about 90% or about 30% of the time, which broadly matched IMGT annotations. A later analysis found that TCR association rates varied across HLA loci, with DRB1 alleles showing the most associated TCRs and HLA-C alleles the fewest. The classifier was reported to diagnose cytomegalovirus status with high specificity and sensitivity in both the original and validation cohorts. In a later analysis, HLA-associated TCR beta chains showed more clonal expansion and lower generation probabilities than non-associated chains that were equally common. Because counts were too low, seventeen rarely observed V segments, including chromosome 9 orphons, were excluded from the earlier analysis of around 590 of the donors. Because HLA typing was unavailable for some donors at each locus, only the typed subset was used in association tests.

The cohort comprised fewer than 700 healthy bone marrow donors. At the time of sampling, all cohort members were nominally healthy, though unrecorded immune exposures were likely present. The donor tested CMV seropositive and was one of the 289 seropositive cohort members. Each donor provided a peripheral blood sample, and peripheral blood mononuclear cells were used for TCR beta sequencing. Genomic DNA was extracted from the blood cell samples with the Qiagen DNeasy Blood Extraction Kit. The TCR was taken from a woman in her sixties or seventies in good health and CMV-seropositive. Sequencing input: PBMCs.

The CDR3 corresponds to CASSAGVDEKLFF. DNA sequence: TGTGCCAGTAGTGCAGGGGTTGATGAAAAACTGTTTTTT. The chain is made from TRBV7-9 and TRBJ1-4; TRBD1 is a weak D gene call, 6 bases matching. V is cut by 9 bases and J by 6 bases, and the space between the germline ends is 14 bases. From the cysteine up to the phenylalanine, the CDR3 has a length of 13 residues. CDR3 DNA only is kept here, 39 bases in frame from base 1. Based on the germline V gene (reference sequence), the CDR1 and CDR2 sequences are SEHNR and FQNEAQ.